This record looks at one TCR beta chain sequence and its context. Its cognate antigen is unknown. These data are taken from a study of monozygotic twins with inflammatory bowel disease. Notes on the study in general: Limited power may explain why concordant and discordant twins showed no difference in repertoire similarity. IBD patients exhibited fewer clonotypes shared with other individuals than healthy twins, particularly with disease activity.

From the 5' RACE reads, TCRdb lists one entry per CDR3 protein and no DNA. The data include about 420,000 distinct CDR3 sequences; the top ten clones carry less than 2.5%. Germline V lookup: CDR1 SGHNT, CDR2 YYREEE (reference sequence). The CDR3 is 13 residues long. The receptor was derived from a human donor with ulcerative colitis or Crohn's disease, or a healthy co-twin of an affected twin (not recorded which). The V gene is TRBV5-4, the J gene TRBJ1-1; TCRdb's D call of TRBD1 is untestable without DNA. The sample comprised blood. CDR3 region: CATYGQTNTEAFF.